The 5 T cell receptor beta chains below all came from one sample that was sequenced in a study of sequential checkpoint blockade in melanoma. Treatment specified: randomized to nivolumab then ipilimumab (arm A) or the reverse (arm B). The data were produced by immunoSEQ multiplex PCR, yet TCRdb's version contains in-frame clones alone and is incomplete. The repertoire holds about 2,200 clones, with 23% as singletons. The starting material was tumor tissue (inferred from file names), obtained from a patient given nivolumab and ipilimumab in sequence. The receptor set was obtained from a human donor with melanoma.

This clone was found once. The gene calls are TRBV19 and TRBJ2-1; D is tentatively TRBD1 or TRBD2 (5 bases each). Germline V gene sequence: CDR1 LNHDA, CDR2 SQIVND (reference sequence). There are 14 residues in the CDR3. Trimming took 5 bases from V and 6 from J, leaving 14 bases between them. CDR3 residues: CASSFGTLGNEQFF. CDR3 DNA: TGTGCCAGTAGTTTCGGGACCCTGGGCAATGAGCAGTTCTTC.

The CDR3: CASSLDRGTEAFF. CDR3 DNA sequence: TGCGCCAGCAGCTTAGACAGGGGGACTGAAGCTTTCTTT. This rearrangement joins TRBV23-1 to TRBJ1-1; 9 bases map to TRBD1. TRBV23-1 belongs to the ORF category, with a function that is uncertain. The CDR3 is made up of 13 amino acids. J gave up 5 bases and V 6 bases, and 4 bases lay outside the gene matches.

This chain joins TRBV6-8 and TRBJ2-6, with D unresolved. The CDR3 is made up of 15 amino acids. The ends were cut back, 5 bases at V and 3 bases at J, with 11 bases in the middle. Looked up from germline, CDR1 is MNHGY and CDR2 is SAAAGT. CDR3 sequence reads: CASSAYQIGANVLTF. In DNA, the CDR3 is TGTGCCAGCAGTGCCTATCAAATTGGGGCCAACGTCCTGACTTTC.

This clone showed up just a few times. J is TRBJ2-3 and V is TRBV6-8, with D hard to call. This CDR3 contains 12 residues. V gave up 7 bases and J gave up 2 bases, with 7 bases separating them. The germline V gene encodes CDR1 MNHGY and CDR2 SAAAGT. The CDR3 sequence is CASTSTTDTQYF. In DNA, the CDR3 is TGTGCCAGCACCAGTACCACAGATACGCAGTATTTT.

Judged by abundance, this clone is medium-sized. This chain uses TRBV11-3 with TRBJ2-3; weak D call: TRBD2 (5 bases). The CDR3 is made up of 15 amino acids. Germline CDR1 SGHNT, CDR2 YENEEA. Trimming shortened V by 4 bases and J by 1 base, and 12 bases separated the two germline ends. CDR3 in amino acids: CASSYGNEGTDTQYF. The CDR3 DNA reads as TGTGCCAGCAGCTACGGGAATGAAGGCACAGATACGCAGTATTTT. The complete variable domain, with remaining parts taken from reference TRBV11-3 and TRBJ2-3, reads EAGVVQSPRYKIIEKKQPVAFWCNPISGHNTLYWYLQNLGQGPELLIRYENEEAVDDSQLPKDRFSAERLKGVDSTLKIQPAELGDSAVYLCASSYGNEGTDTQYFGPGTRLTVL.